The 15 T cell receptor beta chains given below trace back to one sample, sequenced in a study of control samples from healthy donors and cancer patients. TCRdb's copy holds only in-frame clones and misses some; the assay was immunoSEQ multiplex PCR. This table holds approximately 86,000 clones, approximately 87% found once. The sequenced sample consisted of blood. The receptors derive from a middle-aged woman in good health.

Only one count was recorded for this clone. V and J are TRBV18 and TRBJ2-5; D is unresolved. Trimming pared 5 bases from V and 3 bases from J, leaving 4 bases between. This CDR3 is 11 amino acids long. Germline V gene lookup returns CDR1 KGHSH and CDR2 LQKENI. The CDR3 here is CASSIKETQYF. In DNA, the CDR3 is TGTGCCAGCTCAATTAAAGAGACCCAGTACTTC.

The V and J genes are TRBV7-2 and TRBJ2-7; D may be TRBD2 (5 bases). The V gene lost 2 bases and the J gene lost 2 bases, with 10 bases spanning the gap. Germline V CDR1 and CDR2: SGHTA, FQGNSA. The CDR3 extends over 14 amino acids. CDR3 DNA sequence: TGTGCCAGCAGCTTATCCGGGGTAGCCTACGAGCAGTACTTC. This encodes CASSLSGVAYEQYF.

The chain recombines TRBV11-3 with TRBJ2-7; 8 bases agree with TRBD2. Trimming took 0 bases from V and 2 from J; bases not matched to a gene: 3. This CDR3 comprises 15 residues. Germline V gene lookup returns CDR1 SGHNT and CDR2 YENEEA. The CDR3 DNA is TGTGCCAGCAGCTTAGATGGCGGGGGGACCTACGAGCAGTACTTC. Its protein is CASSLDGGGTYEQYF.

This clone was found once. The rearrangement links TRBV3-1 (or the pseudogene TRBV3-2) to TRBJ1-2; TRBD1 might be the D (5 bases). In germline, CDR1 is LGHDT, CDR2 YNNKEL (reference sequence). This CDR3 comprises 14 residues. The V end lost 3 bases, the J end lost 1 base, and 9 bases lay between the germline ends. The CDR3 DNA sequence: TGTGCCAGCAGCCAGAGACAGCGTAACTATGGCTACACCTTC. This translates into CASSQRQRNYGYTF.

This clone turned up a few times. J is TRBJ2-7 and V is TRBV5-1; 7 bases map to TRBD1. The CDR3 runs 16 residues. The V gene's germline CDR1 is SGHRS and CDR2 YFSETQ. Unmatched junction bases numbered 17, after V lost 4 bases and J lost 7 bases. CDR3 nucleotide sequence: TGCGCCAGCAGCAGGGGGCAAGAGCGTGGGGCAGAAGAGCAGTACTTC. It encodes CASSRGQERGAEEQYF.

This clone appeared a single time. The V call is TRBV5-6, the J call TRBJ2-1; D is unclear. This CDR3 comprises 13 residues. Trimming removed 1 base at V and 4 bases at J, with 6 bases between. Germline values: CDR1 SGHDT, CDR2 YYEEEE. The CDR3 region is CASSLPAYNEQFF. Here the CDR3 DNA reads TGTGCCAGCAGCTTGCCAGCGTACAATGAGCAGTTCTTC.

The genes are TRBV4-1 and TRBJ1-1; 7 nucleotides agree with TRBD1. This CDR3 has 14 residues. Germline V gives CDR1 MGHRA, CDR2 YSYEKL. Unmatched junction bases numbered 10, after V lost 7 bases and J lost 5 bases. The CDR3 DNA reads TGCGCCAGCACCCTGACAGGGAGAGAGACTGAAGCTTTCTTT. Encoded protein: CASTLTGRETEAFF.

The count of this clone is one. This chain connects TRBV7-3 to TRBJ2-1; no clear D. The V end lost 1 base, the J end lost 5 bases, and 12 bases lay between the germline ends. The CDR3 loop spans 15 amino acids. Per the germline V gene, CDR1 is SGHTA and CDR2 is FQGTGA. In DNA form, the CDR3 reads TGTGCCAGCAGCTTAAGAGGTTACCAACACAATGAGCAGTTCTTC. Residues: CASSLRGYQHNEQFF.

This chain connects TRBV9 to TRBJ2-6; TRBD2 is a possible D gene (5 bases). The germline V gene encodes CDR1 SGDLS and CDR2 YYNGEE. The CDR3 consists of 16 residues. The V end lost 4 bases, the J end lost 4 bases, and 15 bases lay between the germline ends. In DNA form, the CDR3 reads TGTGCCAGCAGCAGTGGACTCCGCTCAGGGGCCAACGTCCTGACTTTC. Encoded protein: CASSSGLRSGANVLTF.

The chain joins TRBV11-1 to TRBJ1-2; D is possibly TRBD1 (5 bases). CDR1 is SGHAT, CDR2 FQDESV, per germline (reference sequence). This CDR3 has 14 amino acids. V shed 5 bases and J shed 0 bases, with 10 bases lying between them. This chain's CDR3 is CASSPGGANYGYTF. CDR3 in DNA: TGTGCCAGCAGCCCAGGAGGGGCTAACTATGGCTACACCTTC.

The chain combines TRBV13 with TRBJ1-3; D gene unclear. The ends were cut back, 5 bases at V and 3 bases at J, with 5 bases in the middle. Germline V gene data show CDR1 as PRHDT and CDR2 as FYEKMQ (reference sequence). The CDR3 consists of 12 residues. CDR3 sequence (DNA): TGTGCCAGCAGCACGGATGGAAACACCATATATTTT. This translates into CASSTDGNTIYF.

The V and J genes are TRBV29-1 and TRBJ1-2; TRBD1 is a possible D gene (6 bases). Germline CDR1 reads SQVTM; CDR2 reads ANQGSEA. This CDR3 is built from 11 residues. V gave up 4 bases and J gave up 5 bases, with 8 bases separating them. The CDR3 reads CSVATGYGYTF. As DNA, the CDR3 is TGCAGCGTTGCGACAGGTTATGGCTACACCTTC.

DNA of the CDR3: TGTGCCAGCAGCTTATCAACTTCTGGTGAGCAGTTCTTC. Translating gives CASSLSTSGEQFF. The genes are TRBV7-9 and TRBJ2-1; D call uncertain. Germline values: CDR1 SEHNR, CDR2 FQNEAQ (reference sequence). The CDR3 runs to 13 residues. Trimming took off 2 bases at V and 9 bases at J, with 11 bases between the two ends.

The V and J genes are TRBV20-1 and TRBJ1-6, with D possibly being TRBD1 (6 bases). This CDR3 region has 13 residues. Germline V gene data show CDR1 as DFQATT and CDR2 as SNEGSKA (reference sequence). The V and J ends lost 6 bases and 9 bases respectively, with 15 bases between them. CDR3 protein: CSASRGAGSPLHF. The CDR3 nucleotides read TGCAGTGCCAGTCGGGGGGCTGGTTCACCCCTCCACTTT.

The CDR3 nucleotides are TGTGCCACAGGGGCTAGCTCCTACGAGCAGTACTTC. This sequence encodes CATGASSYEQYF. This sequence joins TRBV7-3 and TRBJ2-7; tentatively, D is TRBD1 (6 bases). The V end lost 10 bases, the J end lost 0 bases, and 10 bases lay between the germline ends. This CDR3 region has 12 residues. Germline V lookup: CDR1 SGHTA, CDR2 FQGTGA. The whole variable domain, remainder taken from reference TRBV7-3 and TRBJ2-7, is GAGVSQTPSNKVTEKGKYVELRCDPISGHTALYWYRQSLGQGPEFLIYFQGTGAADDSGLPNDRFFAVRPEGSVSTLKIQRTERGDSAVYLCATGASSYEQYFGPGTRLTVT.